A single sample gave rise to the 31 T cell receptor beta chains below, sequenced in a study of blood T cell repertoires in COVID-19. Using immunoSEQ multiplex PCR, the repertoire was profiled, and TCRdb retains in-frame clones only, with some absent. The repertoire holds 140,000 or so clones, with over 70% as singletons. Sequencing used peripheral blood. Source of these receptors: a man in his 70s who had recovered from COVID-19.

The chain combines TRBV5-1 with TRBJ2-2; no clear D. CDR3 size: 11 residues. Trimming took off 5 bases at V and 4 bases at J, with 3 bases between the two ends. Germline lookup yields CDR1 SGHRS and CDR2 YFSETQ. This CDR3 reads CASRSTGELFF. The CDR3 DNA follows: TGCGCCAGCAGGAGCACCGGGGAGCTGTTTTTT.

With regard to this clone: The sample has other DNA sequences that encode this CDR3 too. The chain uses TRBV29-1 and TRBJ1-2; tentatively, D is TRBD1 (6 bases). CDR1 and CDR2 from the germline V gene are SQVTM and ANQGSEA. This CDR3 is built from 12 residues. Between the trimmed V and J ends, which lost 0 bases and 7 bases, there was a span of 9 bases. The DNA of the CDR3 is TGCAGCGTTGAAGATGGGGGCGGTGGCTACACCTTC. Residues: CSVEDGGGGYTF.

This chain uses TRBV5-4 with TRBJ2-5, with D tentatively TRBD1 (6 bases). Trimming removed 2 bases from V and 5 bases from J, with 10 bases in between. The CDR3 is 13 amino acids. Germline V lookup: CDR1 SGHNT, CDR2 YYREEE (reference sequence). CDR3 DNA sequence: TGTGCCAGCAGCTTACAGGGTACGGAGACCCAGTACTTC. This gives the protein CASSLQGTETQYF. Full variable domain (rest looked up from reference TRBV5-4 and TRBJ2-5): ETGVTQSPTHLIKTRGQQVTLRCSSQSGHNTVSWYQQALGQGPQFIFQYYREEENGRGNFPPRFSGLQFPNYSSELNVNALELDDSALYLCASSLQGTETQYFGPGTRLLVL.

The chain couples TRBV5-1 to TRBJ1-1; weak D call: TRBD1 (5 bases). Trimming shortened V by 4 bases and J by 2 bases, and 12 bases separated the two germline ends. There are 14 residues in the CDR3. The V gene's germline CDR1 is SGHRS and CDR2 YFSETQ. The CDR3 DNA reads as TGCGCCAGCAGCCCACTCGGGGGTAACACTGAAGCTTTCTTT. Amino acid sequence: CASSPLGGNTEAFF.

The gene calls are TRBV4-1 and TRBJ2-1, with D tentatively TRBD1 (7 bases). The CDR3 has 17 amino acids. With 4 bases removed from V and 6 bases from J, the gap between germline ends came to 22 bases. Per germline, CDR1 MGHRA and CDR2 YSYEKL. Written as DNA, the CDR3 is TGCGCCAGCAGCCCTGTAGGGAGGACAGGAGGTGGCAATGAGCAGTTCTTC. This sequence encodes CASSPVGRTGGGNEQFF.

This chain links TRBV5-6 with TRBJ2-1, with D maybe TRBD2 (6 bases). The V end lost 1 base, the J end lost 4 bases, and 12 bases lay between the germline ends. The CDR3 is 15 residues long. Germline lookup yields CDR1 SGHDT and CDR2 YYEEEE. CDR3 DNA: TGTGCCAGCAGCTTGTTTAGCGGATATTACAATGAGCAGTTCTTC. Its protein product is CASSLFSGYYNEQFF.

The chain uses TRBV24-1 and TRBJ2-1, with D tentatively TRBD2 (5 bases). The germline gives CDR1 KGHDR, CDR2 SFDVKD. The CDR3 sequence is 16 residues long. V was clipped by 4 bases and J by 8 bases, with 20 bases between them. CDR3 nucleotide sequence: TGTGCCACCAGTGACACGGACGGGGTCCGGCCAGATGAGCAGTTCTTC. As protein: CATSDTDGVRPDEQFF.

This clone occurred many times. The chain couples TRBV11-2 to TRBJ2-7; the D gene is possibly TRBD2 (8 bases). The CDR3 runs 19 residues. CDR1 and CDR2 from the germline V gene are SGHAT and FQNNGV. V was trimmed by 5 bases and J by 7 bases, leaving 33 bases between them. For the CDR3, the DNA is TGTGCCAGCAGCCACAACAGACAGGGAACTAGCGGCGTCCGAGGGGAGCAGTACTTC. Translated, it gives CASSHNRQGTSGVRGEQYF.

CDR3 bases: TGTGCCAGCTCACCGGGGACTCAAGAGACCCAGTACTTC. It encodes CASSPGTQETQYF. The V call is TRBV18, the J call TRBJ2-5; possible D gene TRBD2, 6 bases. The CDR3 extends over 13 amino acids. The V gene lost 3 bases and the J gene lost 2 bases, with 7 bases spanning the gap. Germline CDR1 and CDR2: KGHSH and LQKENI.

This sequence joins TRBV29-1 and TRBJ1-1; TRBD1 might be the D (6 bases). CDR1 SQVTM and CDR2 ANQGSEA come from the germline V gene. The ends were cut back, 4 bases at V and 8 bases at J, with 11 bases in the middle. This CDR3 spans 11 amino acids. CDR3 residues: CSVAGVKEAFF. The CDR3 DNA sequence: TGCAGCGTTGCAGGGGTCAAGGAAGCTTTCTTT.

The chain combines TRBV21-1 with TRBJ2-6; the table gives TRBD1 as D, unverified against the DNA. TRBV21-1 is a pseudogene segment. The CDR3 extends over 16 amino acids. This chain's CDR3 is CATLGQASSGANVLTF. The CDR3 DNA follows: TGTGCCACCTTGGGACAGGCGAGCTCTGGGGCCAACGTCCTGACTTTC.

J is TRBJ2-1 and V is TRBV27, with 9 positions matching TRBD1. With 5 bases clipped from V and 8 bases from J, the junction kept 13 bases outside the gene matches. The CDR3 length is 16 residues. Germline loops: CDR1 MNHEY, CDR2 SMNVEV (reference sequence). CDR3 DNA sequence: TGTGCCAGCAGTCCTCGGGACAGGGTGGGAGCCGATGAGCAGTTCTTC. Protein sequence: CASSPRDRVGADEQFF.

The chain couples TRBV5-4 to TRBJ2-3; D is possibly TRBD1 (6 bases). The ends were cut back, 5 bases at V and 4 bases at J, with 11 bases in the middle. CDR3 length: 13 residues. CDR1 and CDR2 from the germline V gene are SGHNT and YYREEE (reference sequence). The CDR3 loop is CASSQGSADTQYF. CDR3 sequence (DNA): TGTGCCAGCAGTCAGGGGTCGGCAGATACGCAGTATTTT.

J is TRBJ2-1 and V is TRBV11-3; 7 bases are shared with TRBD2. Looked up from germline, CDR1 is SGHNT and CDR2 is YENEEA. This CDR3 contains 12 residues. Germline trimming cut 5 bases from V and 8 bases from J; bases unmatched to any gene: 3. CDR3 bases: TGTGCCAGCAGCCTCAGCGGGGATGAGCAGTTCTTC. Translated, it gives CASSLSGDEQFF.

This sequence joins TRBV3-1 (or the pseudogene TRBV3-2) and TRBJ1-1, with TRBD1 identical over 9 bases. The germline CDR1 and CDR2 sequences are LGHDT and YNNKEL (reference sequence). The CDR3 has 15 amino acids. The V segment lost 2 bases and the J segment 3 bases; nucleotides outside the gene matches: 4. The CDR3 reads CASSQTGGRDTEAFF. The CDR3 coding sequence is TGTGCCAGCAGCCAAACAGGGGGCAGGGACACTGAAGCTTTCTTT.

By frequency in the sample, this clone is medium-sized. V and J are TRBV7-9 and TRBJ2-7; TRBD2 agrees at 10 bases. This CDR3 comprises 15 residues. The V gene's germline CDR1 is SEHNR and CDR2 FQNEAQ (reference sequence). J lost 2 bases, V lost 5 bases, and 6 bases had no gene match. The chain's CDR3 is CASSPTSGDPYEQYF. The CDR3 bases are TGTGCCAGCAGCCCAACTAGCGGGGACCCCTACGAGCAGTACTTC. Together with reference TRBV7-9 and TRBJ2-7, the CDR3 gives the full variable domain: DTGVSQNPRHKITKRGQNVTFRCDPISEHNRLYWYRQTLGQGPEFLTYFQNEAQLEKSRLLSDRFSAERPKGSFSTLEIQRTEQGDSAMYLCASSPTSGDPYEQYFGPGTRLTVT.

This chain uses TRBV27 with TRBJ2-2; tentative D call: TRBD1 (5 bases). Germline CDR1 MNHEY, CDR2 SMNVEV (reference sequence). V was shortened by 4 bases and J by 5 bases, with 17 bases between the two germline ends. The CDR3 has 16 amino acids. CDR3 nucleotide sequence: TGTGCCAGCAGTTCGCAGGGTTGGGCCGTTACCGGGGAGCTGTTTTTT. Its translation is CASSSQGWAVTGELFF.

This clone turned up a few times. The chain recombines TRBV11-2 with TRBJ2-1; D call uncertain. There are 14 residues in the CDR3. Germline values: CDR1 SGHAT, CDR2 FQNNGV. The V gene lost 2 bases and the J gene lost 3 bases, with 8 bases spanning the gap. CDR3 bases: TGTGCCAGCAGCTTACACGCGGACTACAATGAGCAGTTCTTC. Translating gives CASSLHADYNEQFF.

V is TRBV19 and J is TRBJ2-7; 13 nucleotides line up with TRBD2. This CDR3 region has 15 residues. V shed 4 bases, J shed 4 bases, and the junction held 4 bases outside the gene matches. Germline V gives CDR1 LNHDA, CDR2 SQIVND (reference sequence). CDR3 in DNA: TGTGCCAGTAGTAGGACTAGCGGGAGTACGTACGAGCAGTACTTC. Its translation: CASSRTSGSTYEQYF.

This clone occurred once. The chain has TRBV19 and TRBJ1-6, with 7 nucleotides matching TRBD1. The length of the CDR3 is 15 residues. The trim removed 7 bases at V and 6 bases at J, leaving 9 bases unmatched. Germline lookup yields CDR1 LNHDA and CDR2 SQIVND (reference sequence). As DNA, the CDR3 is TGTGCCAGTACCGATGTACAGGGGAGTAATTCACCCCTCCACTTT. Residues: CASTDVQGSNSPLHF.

V gene TRBV7-9 combines with J gene TRBJ2-5; weak D call: TRBD2 (6 bases). The germline gives CDR1 SEHNR, CDR2 FQNEAQ (reference sequence). This CDR3 comprises 13 residues. Trimming took off 2 bases at V and 5 bases at J, with 9 bases between the two ends. The CDR3 DNA reads as TGTGCCAGCAGCTTATCTGGGGGGGAGACCCAGTACTTC. As protein: CASSLSGGETQYF.

This clone was found a few times. The chain combines TRBV2 with TRBJ1-6; the D is unclear. Germline V gene lookup returns CDR1 SNHLY and CDR2 FYNNEI. The V end was cut by 5 bases, the J end by 3 bases, with 11 bases between. The CDR3 runs to 15 residues. The CDR3 DNA is TGTGCCAGCAGTTCCCCGACGGGCTATAATTCACCCCTCCACTTT. This translates into CASSSPTGYNSPLHF.

A word on this clone: The same CDR3 is also encoded by other DNA sequences in this sample. The rearrangement joins TRBV7-2 to TRBJ2-5, with a weak D call TRBD1 (6 bases). This CDR3 has 14 amino acids. Germline V gives CDR1 SGHTA, CDR2 FQGNSA. Trimming cost V 0 bases and J 5 bases, with 10 bases left between them. This chain's CDR3 is CASSLAARGETQYF. CDR3 nucleotides: TGTGCCAGCAGCTTAGCGGCCAGGGGTGAGACCCAGTACTTC.

Details on this clone: The sample contains more than one DNA sequence encoding this CDR3. The chain links TRBV27 to TRBJ2-3, with D maybe TRBD2 (6 bases). With 6 bases removed from V and 2 bases from J, the gap between germline ends came to 12 bases. The germline gives CDR1 MNHEY, CDR2 SMNVEV (reference sequence). The CDR3 has 14 residues. In nucleotides, the CDR3 is TGTGCCAGCAGCCCCCGGGACTTCACAGATACGCAGTATTTT. It specifies CASSPRDFTDTQYF.

The chain combines TRBV27 with TRBJ2-1, with TRBD2 as a possible D gene (6 bases). The germline gives CDR1 MNHEY, CDR2 SMNVEV (reference sequence). The CDR3 sequence is 17 residues long. The germline V and J ends were trimmed by 2 bases and 4 bases, with 18 bases remaining between them. The CDR3 is CASSLLVLAPNYNEQFF. In nucleotides, the CDR3 is TGTGCCAGCAGTTTACTTGTCCTAGCGCCGAATTACAATGAGCAGTTCTTC.

This chain joins TRBV5-6 and TRBJ2-4, with TRBD1 matching 10 bases. Germline values: CDR1 SGHDT, CDR2 YYEEEE. The CDR3 length is 14 residues. Unmatched junction bases numbered 3, after V lost 3 bases and J lost 6 bases. In DNA form, the CDR3 reads TGTGCCAGCAGCTGGCGGACAGGGGGAAACATTCAGTACTTC. Protein: CASSWRTGGNIQYF. Looking up the rest from reference TRBV5-6 and TRBJ2-4 gives the full variable domain: DAGVTQSPTHLIKTRGQQVTLRCSPKSGHDTVSWYQQALGQGPQFIFQYYEEEERQRGNFPDRFSGHQFPNYSSELNVNALLLGDSALYLCASSWRTGGNIQYFGAGTRLSVL.

Only a few counts were recorded for this clone. The chain carries TRBV5-1 and TRBJ2-3, with TRBD1 identical over 7 bases. CDR1 and CDR2 (germline): SGHRS, YFSETQ. J was trimmed by 4 bases and V by 3 bases; bases with no gene match: 5. The CDR3 runs to 14 residues. CDR3 in amino acids: CASSYDRAADTQYF. The CDR3 DNA reads as TGCGCCAGCAGCTACGACAGGGCGGCAGATACGCAGTATTTT.

The chain couples TRBV30 to TRBJ1-1; D not certain. Germline CDR1 reads GTSNPN; CDR2 reads SVGIG (reference sequence). V dropped 5 bases and J dropped 10 bases, with 14 bases sitting between them. This CDR3 is built from 11 residues. CDR3 sequence (DNA): TGTGCCTGGGGTCCCGGAGGATTAGCTTTCTTT. It encodes CAWGPGGLAFF.

This clone has more than one count but fewer than ten. J is TRBJ1-1 and V is TRBV7-9; TRBD1 might be the D (5 bases). Trimming pared 6 bases from V and 0 bases from J, leaving 17 bases between. The CDR3 runs to 16 residues. The germline V gene has CDR1 SEHNR and CDR2 FQNEAQ (reference sequence). CDR3 sequence reads: CASSPRTNQVNTEAFF. The CDR3 DNA reads TGTGCCAGCAGTCCTAGGACAAATCAGGTGAACACTGAAGCTTTCTTT.

The CDR3, as DNA: TGTGCCAGCAGCCCCCGGCCAGGGACGAACACCGGGGAGCTGTTTTTT. Translation: CASSPRPGTNTGELFF. The chain has TRBV9 and TRBJ2-2; D perhaps matches TRBD1 (5 bases). The CDR3 runs 16 residues. V lost 4 bases to trimming and J lost 0 bases, with 13 bases between them. Germline CDR1 and CDR2: SGDLS and YYNGEE. Looking up the rest from reference TRBV9 and TRBJ2-2 gives the full variable domain: DSGVTQTPKHLITATGQRVTLRCSPRSGDLSVYWYQQSLDQGLQFLIQYYNGEERAKGNILERFSAQQFPDLHSELNLSSLELGDSALYFCASSPRPGTNTGELFFGEGSRLTVL.

J is TRBJ1-5 and V is TRBV19; 7 bases line up with TRBD1. The V gene end was trimmed by 0 bases and the J gene end by 5 bases; junction bases not matched to a gene: 4. The CDR3 is 15 amino acids. Germline CDR1 LNHDA, CDR2 SQIVND (reference sequence). The CDR3 sequence is CASSIDRRGYQPQHF. DNA of the CDR3: TGTGCCAGTAGTATAGATCGCAGGGGGTATCAGCCCCAGCATTTT.